Below, 32 T cell receptor beta chains from the same sample are listed, as sequenced in a study of spatial heterogeneity in lung cancer. Time point in this sample: sample taken at primary tumor resection. Unsorted whole RNA from tumor, nontumor lung or frozen PBMC underwent sequencing. In TCRdb, the 5' RACE reads were re-called with MiXCR into one record per CDR3 protein. The data show around 89,000 distinct CDR3 sequences, 9.5% to 15% seen once. Source: PBMCs, taken at surgery. These receptors originate from a male donor with early-stage non-small cell lung cancer.

This chain joins TRBV7-9 and TRBJ2-7, with 9 nucleotides matching TRBD1. Germline loops: CDR1 SEHNR, CDR2 FQNEAQ (reference sequence). V trimming: 4 bases; J trimming: 10 bases; junction bases outside the gene matches: 5. The CDR3 is 12 amino acids. This chain's CDR3 is CASSSRTGAQYF. In nucleotides, the CDR3 is TGTGCCAGCAGCTCACGGACAGGGGCACAGTACTTC.

The V call is TRBV7-6, the J call TRBJ1-1; 7 positions match TRBD1. J lost 0 bases, V lost 5 bases, and 12 bases had no gene match. CDR3 length: 17 amino acids. CDR1 and CDR2 from the germline V gene are SGHVS and FNYEAQ. The CDR3 DNA reads as TGTGCCAGCAGCCGAACCCCGGGACAGTCTTTGAACACTGAAGCTTTCTTT. This translates into CASSRTPGQSLNTEAFF.

This clonotype was seen many times. The chain recombines TRBV12-3 or TRBV12-4 with TRBJ2-5; D might be TRBD1 or TRBD2, each matching 6 bases. Trimming left V 6 bases short and J 5 bases short, with 16 bases between. The CDR3 sequence is 14 residues long. CDR3 DNA: TGTGCCAGCAGCCCCGGGGGCCTCCGGGAGACCCAGTACTTC. This encodes CASSPGGLRETQYF.

This clonotype appeared a few times. The chain recombines TRBV7-9 with TRBJ1-1; tentative D call: TRBD1 (5 bases). CDR1 is SEHNR, CDR2 FQNEAQ, per germline (reference sequence). There are 14 residues in the CDR3. The ends were cut back, 0 bases at V and 0 bases at J, with 5 bases in the middle. The CDR3 protein is CASSLAQVNTEAFF. The CDR3 coding sequence is TGTGCCAGCAGCTTAGCACAGGTGAACACTGAAGCTTTCTTT.

The gene calls are TRBV30 and TRBJ2-4; TRBD2 aligns across 8 bases. This CDR3 contains 13 residues. Trimming removed 3 bases from V and 6 bases from J; junction bases left unmatched: 4. Germline V gene data show CDR1 as GTSNPN and CDR2 as SVGIG (reference sequence). CDR3 nucleotide sequence: TGTGCCTGGAGGACGGGAGGGGTAAACATTCAGTACTTC. Its translation is CAWRTGGVNIQYF.

The chain recombines TRBV5-1 with TRBJ2-1; D could derive from TRBD1 or TRBD2 (7 bases each). This CDR3 is built from 14 residues. V lost 4 bases and J lost 4, with 12 bases in between. Germline V gives CDR1 SGHRS, CDR2 YFSETQ. The CDR3, as DNA: TGCGCCAGCAGCAGCGGGACAGTATACAATGAGCAGTTCTTC. Its translation is CASSSGTVYNEQFF. Full variable domain (rest looked up from reference TRBV5-1 and TRBJ2-1): KAGVTQTPRYLIKTRGQQVTLSCSPISGHRSVSWYQQTPGQGLQFLFEYFSETQRNKGNFPGRFSGRQFSNSRSEMNVSTLELGDSALYLCASSSGTVYNEQFFGPGTRLTVL.

This clonotype was observed a handful of times. The genes are TRBV7-9 and TRBJ2-7, with 9 bases that match TRBD1. From germline, CDR1 is SEHNR and CDR2 FQNEAQ (reference sequence). This CDR3 region has 14 residues. V was pared by 5 bases and J by 4 bases, with 6 bases of the junction left unmatched. The CDR3 protein is CASSPGTGLYEQYF. The CDR3 region has the DNA TGTGCCAGCAGCCCCGGGACAGGGTTGTACGAGCAGTACTTC.

The chain joins TRBV20-1 to TRBJ2-3, with D tentatively TRBD1 or TRBD2 (5 bases each). CDR3 length: 11 amino acids. CDR1 and CDR2 from the germline V gene are DFQATT and SNEGSKA (reference sequence). V was trimmed by 5 bases and J by 11 bases, leaving 14 bases between them. CDR3 DNA: TGCAGTGCTTTTCTCGGGGCCCTGCAGTATTTT. Translation: CSAFLGALQYF.

This clonotype came up a few times. J is TRBJ2-1 and V is TRBV2; 9 bases match TRBD2. The CDR3 runs 14 residues. The V segment lost 5 bases and the J segment 6 bases; nucleotides outside the gene matches: 5. Per germline, CDR1 SNHLY and CDR2 FYNNEI. The CDR3 reads CASSPGLAVNEQFF. For the CDR3, the DNA is TGTGCCAGCAGTCCGGGACTAGCTGTCAATGAGCAGTTCTTC.

This clonotype was observed many times. The rearrangement joins TRBV6-5 to TRBJ2-5, with D unclear. This CDR3 has 17 residues. The V gene's germline CDR1 is MNHEY and CDR2 SVGAGI. The V end was cut by 5 bases, the J end by 1 base, with 20 bases between. CDR3 sequence (DNA): TGTGCCAGCAGTCTCCACCTCACAGATCCTTCCCAAGAGACCCAGTACTTC. Translating gives CASSLHLTDPSQETQYF.

The sample holds a few counts of this clonotype. The V and J genes are TRBV20-1 and TRBJ2-4, with D possibly TRBD1 on 5 matching bases. Germline V gene data show CDR1 as DFQATT and CDR2 as SNEGSKA (reference sequence). Trimming left V 0 bases short and J 2 bases short, with 11 bases between. This CDR3 is built from 15 residues. CDR3 loop: CSARDPQGSKNIQYF. For the CDR3, the DNA is TGCAGTGCTAGAGATCCCCAGGGATCCAAAAACATTCAGTACTTC.

This clonotype was counted many times. This chain connects TRBV27 to TRBJ1-6; 7 bases align to TRBD1. V trimming: 6 bases; J trimming: 7 bases; junction bases outside the gene matches: 12. The CDR3 is 16 residues long. From germline, CDR1 is MNHEY and CDR2 SMNVEV (reference sequence). CDR3 protein: CASRNLKQGNNSPLHF. DNA for the CDR3: TGTGCCAGCAGAAACCTGAAACAGGGGAACAATTCACCCCTCCACTTT.

In its sample, this clonotype was seen a few times. The chain has TRBV29-1 and TRBJ2-5, with 7 positions matching TRBD2. The V gene end was trimmed by 6 bases and the J gene end by 0 bases; junction bases not matched to a gene: 1. The CDR3 runs to 12 residues. In germline, CDR1 is SQVTM, CDR2 ANQGSEA. The CDR3 DNA reads TGCAGCGTGGGGGGGTACCAAGAGACCCAGTACTTC. Its protein is CSVGGYQETQYF.

The chain combines TRBV15 with TRBJ2-1; TRBD2 is a possible D gene (6 bases). Germline V CDR1 and CDR2: LNHNV, YYDKDF (reference sequence). V was cut by 0 bases and J by 2 bases, with 17 bases left in between. This CDR3 comprises 18 residues. The CDR3 reads CATSRDSPLAQTYNEQFF. The CDR3 region has the DNA TGTGCCACCAGCAGAGATTCCCCTCTAGCGCAGACCTACAATGAGCAGTTCTTC. Based on the CDR3 plus reference TRBV15 and TRBJ2-1, the full variable domain is DAMVIQNPRYQVTQFGKPVTLSCSQTLNHNVMYWYQQKSSQAPKLLFHYYDKDFNNEADTPDNFQSRRPNTSFCFLDIRSPGLGDTAMYLCATSRDSPLAQTYNEQFFGPGTRLTVL.

This clonotype was counted ten times or more. J is TRBJ1-4 and V is TRBV7-8; 10 bases map to TRBD1. The V segment lost 5 bases and the J segment 1 base; nucleotides outside the gene matches: 4. The CDR3 spans 16 residues. Germline CDR1 and CDR2: SGHVS and FQNEAQ. CDR3 amino acids: CASSLRTGGTNEKLFF. The CDR3 DNA sequence: TGTGCCAGCAGCCTCCGGACAGGGGGAACTAATGAAAAACTGTTTTTT.

The V gene is TRBV5-4, the J gene TRBJ1-1; 7 bases are a match to TRBD1. This CDR3 contains 14 residues. The germline V gene has CDR1 SGHNT and CDR2 YYREEE (reference sequence). Trimming cost V 4 bases and J 4 bases; bases outside gene matches: 7. The CDR3 loop is CASSSRGLGTEAFF. CDR3 sequence (DNA): TGTGCCAGCAGCAGCAGGGGGTTGGGCACTGAAGCTTTCTTT.

There are a few counts of this clonotype. The chain carries TRBV6-6 and TRBJ2-5; perhaps TRBD1 as D (6 bases). Germline V gives CDR1 MNHNY, CDR2 SVGAGI (reference sequence). V was trimmed by 5 bases and J by 4 bases, leaving 17 bases between them. The length of the CDR3 is 15 residues. The DNA of the CDR3 is TGTGCCAGCAGTAACACAGGGTATGGGGGAGAGACCCAGTACTTC. Translated: CASSNTGYGGETQYF.

This clonotype has a count of ten or more. V usage is TRBV7-9 and J usage is TRBJ1-5, with D possibly matching TRBD1 (6 bases). V was cut by 4 bases and J by 5 bases, with 6 bases left in between. Germline loops: CDR1 SEHNR, CDR2 FQNEAQ (reference sequence). The CDR3 runs to 12 residues. As DNA, the CDR3 is TGTGCCAGCAGCTGGGGGCATCAGCCCCAGCATTTT. It yields the protein CASSWGHQPQHF.

This clonotype was observed a handful of times. The chain uses TRBV4-1 and TRBJ2-1; 13 bases map to TRBD2. Losses at the gene ends were 0 bases for V and 7 bases for J; bases not matched to a gene: 18. The CDR3 extends over 21 amino acids. The germline V gene has CDR1 MGHRA and CDR2 YSYEKL. The CDR3 coding sequence is TGCGCCAGCAGCCAAGAAACAGGGGCCCTGGGGGGACTAGCGGGGCTAAATGAGCAGTTCTTC. Residues: CASSQETGALGGLAGLNEQFF.

This clonotype was counted a few times. The V and J genes are TRBV28 and TRBJ1-2; no reliable D call. Germline V CDR1 and CDR2: MDHEN, SYDVKM. Trimming pared 10 bases from V and 5 bases from J, leaving 17 bases between. The CDR3 covers 13 residues. The CDR3 sequence: CANSPLRNYGYTF. In DNA form, the CDR3 reads TGTGCCAATTCCCCCCTTAGAAATTATGGCTACACCTTC.

CDR3 sequence (DNA): TGTGCCAGCAGCAATCTAGCGACAGGGGTGAGGAACACTGAAGCTTTCTTT. As protein: CASSNLATGVRNTEAFF. V usage is TRBV21-1 and J usage is TRBJ1-1; the table's D gene call, TRBD1, was not cross checked with the DNA. TRBV21-1 is tagged as a pseudogene. The CDR3 runs 17 residues.

This clonotype came up a few times. V is TRBV20-1 and J is TRBJ2-1, with D maybe TRBD2 (5 bases). The CDR3 consists of 15 residues. V was shortened by 7 bases and J by 3 bases, with 19 bases between the two germline ends. CDR1 is DFQATT, CDR2 SNEGSKA, per germline (reference sequence). The CDR3 protein is CSVSAAGAVYNEQFF. DNA for the CDR3: TGCAGTGTCTCAGCGGCAGGTGCGGTCTACAATGAGCAGTTCTTC.

V and J are TRBV7-2 and TRBJ1-6; D is possibly TRBD1 (5 bases). V lost 6 bases and J lost 9, with 12 bases in between. The germline V gene has CDR1 SGHTA and CDR2 FQGNSA. The CDR3 has 13 residues. The CDR3 here is CASRTRGTSPLHF. The CDR3 coding sequence is TGTGCCAGCAGAACAAGGGGCACTTCACCCCTCCACTTT.

A few counts support this clonotype. The chain employs TRBV29-1 and TRBJ2-7; D remains unclear. CDR1 is SQVTM and CDR2 is ANQGSEA in the germline V gene. Trimming left V 7 bases short and J 6 bases short, with 19 bases between. This CDR3 spans 13 amino acids. The CDR3 sequence: CSAKPAIMGEQYF. DNA of the CDR3: TGCAGCGCCAAGCCGGCAATCATGGGCGAGCAGTACTTC.

There are a few counts of this clonotype. This chain links TRBV18 with TRBJ2-1, with 9 bases matching TRBD1. Germline loops: CDR1 KGHSH, CDR2 LQKENI. The J segment lost 1 base and the V segment lost 5 bases, leaving 3 bases of the junction unmatched. This CDR3 comprises 15 residues. CDR3: CASSVGQGSYNEQFF. Here the CDR3 DNA reads TGTGCCAGCTCAGTGGGACAGGGATCCTACAATGAGCAGTTCTTC.

The rearrangement links TRBV20-1 to TRBJ2-1; D gene ambiguous. Germline CDR1 reads DFQATT; CDR2 reads SNEGSKA (reference sequence). CDR3 length: 15 amino acids. Deletions cut 3 bases from V and 5 bases from J, with 17 bases between. The CDR3 DNA follows: TGCAGTGCTAGGGACGCCGCAACCCTAAACAATGAGCAGTTCTTC. This translates into CSARDAATLNNEQFF.

The genes are TRBV18 and TRBJ1-2; 7 nucleotides match TRBD1. The CDR3 contains 14 residues. The V gene end was trimmed by 4 bases and the J gene end by 2 bases; junction bases not matched to a gene: 4. Germline CDR1 KGHSH, CDR2 LQKENI. As DNA, the CDR3 is TGTGCCAGCTCACAGGGGGCGCAGAACTATGGCTACACCTTC. Translation: CASSQGAQNYGYTF. The variable domain in full, with the rest retrieved from reference TRBV18 and TRBJ1-2, is NAGVMQNPRHLVRRRGQEARLRCSPMKGHSHVYWYRQLPEEGLKFMVYLQKENIIDESGMPKERFSAEFPKEGPSILRIQQVVRGDSAAYFCASSQGAQNYGYTFGSGTRLTVV.

The chain recombines TRBV3-1 with TRBJ2-1, with 13 bases fitting TRBD2. Trimming cost V 4 bases and J 1 base; bases outside gene matches: 4. The CDR3 length is 17 residues. Germline lookup yields CDR1 LGHDT and CDR2 YNNKEL (reference sequence). CDR3 coding DNA: TGTGCCAGCAGCCGCTCGACTAGCGGGAGGTCCTACAATGAGCAGTTCTTC. It translates to CASSRSTSGRSYNEQFF.

In this sample, this clonotype turned up many times. CDR3 DNA sequence: TGCAGCGGCCGCAATAGACACACCGGGGAGCTGTTTTTT. Its translation is CSGRNRHTGELFF. The rearrangement links TRBV29-1 to TRBJ2-2; D remains unclear. The germline gives CDR1 SQVTM, CDR2 ANQGSEA. Deletions cut 7 bases from V and 3 bases from J, with 12 bases between. CDR3 length equals 13 residues.

This clonotype was counted ten times or more. The chain employs TRBV28 and TRBJ2-1; TRBD2 aligns across 8 bases. The V gene's germline CDR1 is MDHEN and CDR2 SYDVKM. J was trimmed by 6 bases and V by 6 bases; bases with no gene match: 13. The CDR3 covers 16 residues. Here the CDR3 reads CASRLSSGGAFNEQFF. The CDR3, as DNA: TGTGCCAGCAGACTTTCGAGCGGGGGAGCCTTCAATGAGCAGTTCTTC.

The sample holds a few counts of this clonotype. The chain has TRBV20-1 and TRBJ2-5; D is possibly TRBD1 (6 bases). Germline CDR1 and CDR2: DFQATT and SNEGSKA (reference sequence). The V end was cut by 6 bases, the J end by 5 bases, with 19 bases between. The CDR3 spans 14 residues. The CDR3 DNA is TGCAGTGCCACTGAAGCGTCAGGACAGGAGACCCAGTACTTC. This encodes CSATEASGQETQYF.

There are a few counts of this clonotype. The chain recombines TRBV9 with TRBJ1-6, with D maybe TRBD1 (5 bases). The CDR3 contains 15 residues. Germline-derived CDR1 and CDR2 are SGDLS and YYNGEE. Trimming stripped 0 bases from V and 7 bases from J, with 11 bases between. CDR3 bases: TGTGCCAGCAGCGTAGCTACAGGAGGAAATTCACCCCTCCACTTT. Protein sequence: CASSVATGGNSPLHF.